This TCR beta chain was recovered during a study of blood T cell repertoires in COVID-19. Here immunoSEQ multiplex PCR was the method, and the copy in TCRdb shows in-frame clones only, minus some. Of about 160,000 clones in the sample, approximately 86% were seen once. Germline V CDR1 and CDR2: LNHDA, SQIVND (reference sequence). The CDR3 spans 15 residues. Unmatched junction bases numbered 9, after V lost 5 bases and J lost 3 bases. This clonotype was obtained from a woman aged 55-70 years who had recovered from COVID-19. The chain couples TRBV19 to TRBJ2-7; 8 bases line up with TRBD2. Material for sequencing was peripheral blood. CDR3 residues: CASSGGAGGFYEQYF. The CDR3 DNA is TGTGCCAGTAGTGGTGGTGCGGGGGGTTTCTACGAGCAGTACTTC. The full variable domain, its missing parts supplied by reference TRBV19 and TRBJ2-7, is DGGITQSPKYLFRKEGQNVTLSCEQNLNHDAMYWYRQDPGQGLRLIYYSQIVNDFQKGDIAEGYSVSREKKESFPLTVTSAQKNPTAFYLCASSGGAGGFYEQYFGPGTRLTVT.